Listed below are T cell receptor beta chains from one sample, sequenced in a study of cytomegalovirus exposure and HLA in healthy donors. Measured with immunoSEQ multiplex PCR; TCRdb has only the in-frame clones, and not every one. This sample has fewer than 120,000 clones, with around 88% found just once. The sequencing input was PBMCs. These receptors originate from a man in his forties or fifties in good health and CMV-seronegative. Both conserved end residues are part of each CDR3. The D gene is left open where the match is weak. Size is stated for part of the rows, as once, few or many counts, or as a class when the clone is expanded.

D | J | size | V | DNA | CDR3
. | TRBJ2-1 | . | TRBV29-1 | TGCAGCGTGGACCGTATCGGGACATTCCGGGATGAGCAGTTCTTC | CSVDRIGTFRDEQFF
. | TRBJ1-1 | once | TRBV6-1 | TGTGCCAGCAGTTCCCCCGGGACTGTGAACACTGAAGCTTTCTTT | CASSSPGTVNTEAFF
TRBD1 | TRBJ1-1 | . | TRBV9 | TGTGCCAGCAGCATTTCGACAGGGACGAACACTGAAGCTTTCTTT | CASSISTGTNTEAFF
. | TRBJ1-5 | . | TRBV29-1 | TGCAGCGTTGGGGCAGACAATCAGCCCCAGCATTTT | CSVGADNQPQHF
. | TRBJ1-5 | . | TRBV6-5 | TGTGCCAGCTCCAGGGGTGGGGGCAATCAGCCCCAGCATTTT | CASSRGGGNQPQHF
. | TRBJ2-5 | once | TRBV6-5 | TGTGCCAGCAGTTACTCGAGTCTAGGAGAGACCCAGTACTTC | CASSYSSLGETQYF
. | TRBJ2-1 | . | TRBV5-6 | TGTGCCAGCAGCACCGCCCGGGACTGGGGCAATGAGCAGTTCTTC | CASSTARDWGNEQFF
TRBD1 | TRBJ1-3 | . | TRBV6-5 | TGTGCCAGCAGCCGACAGGGGTCCGGAAACACCATATATTTT | CASSRQGSGNTIYF
TRBD1 | TRBJ2-7 | . | TRBV7-9 | TGTGCCAGCAGCCCGGGGACAGGGAACCACGAGCAGTACTTC | CASSPGTGNHEQYF
. | TRBJ1-2 | . | TRBV4-1 | TGCGCCAGCAGCCAAGAGCGGGCTGGCTACACCTTC | CASSQERAGYTF
. | TRBJ2-1 | once | TRBV5-4 | TGTGCCAGCAGCTTGGTGCTGACTAACAATGAGCAGTTCTTC | CASSLVLTNNEQFF
TRBD1 | TRBJ1-4 | once | TRBV14 | TGTGCCAGCAGCCCCTGGACAGGGTATTCCGAAAAACTGTTTTTT | CASSPWTGYSEKLFF
. | TRBJ2-1 | . | TRBV7-9 | TGTGCCAGCAGCTTAGTGGTAGGGACACTATACAATGAGCAGTTCTTC | CASSLVVGTLYNEQFF
TRBD1 | TRBJ2-2 | . | TRBV6-6 | TGTGCCAGCAGTTATGACAGGGACACCGGGGAGCTGTTTTTT | CASSYDRDTGELFF
. | TRBJ2-7 | . | TRBV6-6 | TGTGCCAGCAGTTGGGCTCAAGGTTACTACGAGCAGTACTTC | CASSWAQGYYEQYF
TRBD1 | TRBJ2-1 | . | TRBV5-1 | TGCGCCAGCAGCCAAGGTCGACAGGGCTCCCTCTACAATGAGCAGTTCTTC | CASSQGRQGSLYNEQFF
. | TRBJ1-3 | . | TRBV6-1 | TGTGCCAGCAGCGAAGTTGTAGGGGTAGGAAACACCATATATTTT | CASSEVVGVGNTIYF